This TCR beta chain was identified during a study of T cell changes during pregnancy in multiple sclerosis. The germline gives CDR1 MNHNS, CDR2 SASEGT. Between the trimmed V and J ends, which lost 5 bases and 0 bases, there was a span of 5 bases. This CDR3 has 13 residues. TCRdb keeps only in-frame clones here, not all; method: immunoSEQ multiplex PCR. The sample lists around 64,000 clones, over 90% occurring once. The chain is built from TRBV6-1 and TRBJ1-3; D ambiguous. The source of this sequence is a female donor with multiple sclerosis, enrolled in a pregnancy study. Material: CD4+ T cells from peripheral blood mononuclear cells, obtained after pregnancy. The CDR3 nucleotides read TGTGCCAGCAGTCCCGTCTCTGGAAACACCATATATTTT. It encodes CASSPVSGNTIYF.